This TCR beta chain derives from a study of T-cell memory formation after mild COVID-19. Study-wide context: There were largely donor-specific TCR clusters.

One entry per CDR3 protein, called by TCRdb with MiXCR from the 5' RACE reads. Counted here are some 310,000 distinct CDR3 sequences, less than 25% occurring once; the ten biggest clones make up roughly 21%. This clonotype was recorded at least ten times. Its antigen remains unidentified. Germline CDR1 DFQATT, CDR2 SNEGSKA (reference sequence). This CDR3 is built from 14 residues. Trimming at V came to 2 bases and at J to 5 bases, leaving 8 bases not matched to a gene. The study's findings and limits: CD4+ bias marked clones expanding day 15 to 37, unlike balanced contracting clones.

This receptor was obtained from a man younger than 35 who had mild COVID-19 (a few samples of this study predate the infection). Cell type and time point are not known. The V and J genes are TRBV20-1 and TRBJ1-2, with 7 bases matching TRBD1. Sequenced sample: PBMCs or a T cell subset sorted from them (not recorded which). For the CDR3, the DNA is TGCAGTGCTAGAAGGAGGGGGCGGGTTTATGGCTACACCTTC. This codes for CSARRRGRVYGYTF.